This section outlines one TCR beta chain sequence together with its context. Its antigen is currently unknown. The entry originates in a study of response to subunit inactivated influenza vaccine. Trimming at V came to 1 base and at J to 2 bases, leaving 7 bases not matched to a gene. The germline V gene encodes CDR1 SGHAT and CDR2 FQNNGV. This CDR3 has 17 amino acids. Study results and limitations: Each seasonal influenza vaccination, the authors suggested, recruits few new T cells.

MiXCR, run by TCRdb on the RT-PCR reads, gives a single entry per CDR3 protein. The top ten clones hold approximately 6.5% of a sample with about 700,000 distinct CDR3 sequences, approximately 14% of them seen once. This TCR was sampled from a man aged 50-59 years who received an inactivated influenza vaccine. The rearrangement uses TRBV11-2 and TRBJ2-4; TRBD1 agrees at 8 bases. The material was PBMCs from blood, obtained 14 to 15 days before vaccination. CDR3 in DNA: TGTGCCAGCAGCTTAGGTTGGGGACAGGCGACCAAAAACATTCAGTACTTC. Its translation is CASSLGWGQATKNIQYF.